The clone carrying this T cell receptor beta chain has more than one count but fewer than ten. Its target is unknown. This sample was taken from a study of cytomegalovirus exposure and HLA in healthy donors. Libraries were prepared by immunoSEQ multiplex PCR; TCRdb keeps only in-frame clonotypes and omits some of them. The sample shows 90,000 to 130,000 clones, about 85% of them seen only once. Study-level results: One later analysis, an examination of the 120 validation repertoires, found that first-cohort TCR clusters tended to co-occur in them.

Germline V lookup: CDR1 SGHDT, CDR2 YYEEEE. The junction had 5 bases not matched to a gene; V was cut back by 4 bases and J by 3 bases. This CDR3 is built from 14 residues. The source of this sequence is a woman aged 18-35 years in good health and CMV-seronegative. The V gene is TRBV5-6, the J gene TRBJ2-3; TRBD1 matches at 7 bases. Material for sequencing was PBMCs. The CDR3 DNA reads TGTGCCAGCAGCGCAAAGACAGGGACAGATACGCAGTATTTT. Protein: CASSAKTGTDTQYF.